The 3 T cell receptor beta chains below come from one sample, sequenced in a study of T cell repertoires in cytomegalovirus infection. TCRdb recomputed calls from the reads with MiXCR, one row per CDR3 protein. The sample carries roughly 150,000 distinct CDR3 sequences, around 30% recorded once. For these TCRs, the target antigens are not known. The sample here was CD8+ T cells from cultured PBMCs, taken from culture after CMV antigen stimulation. These receptor sequences come from a human donor in good health (CMV status not recorded). Some clones in this sample may be carry-over from other donors' samples.

This rearrangement joins TRBV20-1 to TRBJ1-1; D gene unclear. Germline V gene data show CDR1 as DFQATT and CDR2 as SNEGSKA (reference sequence). The CDR3 consists of 12 residues. The V and J ends lost 2 bases and 2 bases respectively, with 6 bases between them. The CDR3, as DNA: TGCAGTGCTAGAAGAGATAACACTGAAGCTTTCTTT. The encoded protein is CSARRDNTEAFF.

This clonotype was detected ten times or more. The chain has TRBV6-1 and TRBJ1-1; a weak D match, TRBD1 (5 bases). Germline CDR1 MNHNS, CDR2 SASEGT. The CDR3 is made up of 15 amino acids. Trimming took off 5 bases at V and 0 bases at J, with 13 bases between the two ends. CDR3 residues: CASSPSGVMNTEAFF. The DNA of the CDR3 is TGTGCCAGCAGTCCCTCGGGGGTGATGAACACTGAAGCTTTCTTT.

The table lists this clonotype with many counts. The chain joins TRBV7-2 to TRBJ2-3; maybe TRBD1 (6 bases). Trimming took 1 base from V and 2 from J, leaving 10 bases between them. The germline V gene encodes CDR1 SGHTA and CDR2 FQGNSA. The CDR3 is 15 residues long. The CDR3 region is CASSLGTDSTDTQYF. Written as DNA, the CDR3 is TGTGCCAGCAGCTTAGGGACAGACTCCACAGATACGCAGTATTTT.